These T cell receptor beta chains were read from a single sample in a study of T cells in Graves' hyperthyroidism and ophthalmopathy. From the multiplex PCR reads, TCRdb called clonotypes with MiXCR, one entry per CDR3 protein. The repertoire holds 350,000 to 400,000 distinct CDR3 sequences, with about 15% as singletons. Input material: blood. Receptors originate from a young woman with Graves' hyperthyroidism. CDR3s include the opening cysteine and the closing phenylalanine or tryptophan. D genes are given only for firm matches. The listing skips clone size in some rows; elsewhere it reads once, few, many or a size class.

clone size	V gene	CDR3 length	J gene	D gene	CDR3 protein	CDR3 DNA
many	TRBV20-1	15	TRBJ1-4	.	CSARDFIATNEKLFF	TGCAGTGCTAGAGATTTTATAGCCACTAATGAAAAACTGTTTTTT
.	TRBV18	15	TRBJ2-6	.	CASSPAGTGANVLTF	TGTGCCAGCTCACCAGCAGGGACTGGGGCCAACGTCCTGACTTTC
many	TRBV5-1	15	TRBJ2-3	.	CASSGGTVSPDTQYF	TGCGCCAGCAGCGGAGGGACAGTCTCCCCAGATACGCAGTATTTT
few	TRBV7-6	15	TRBJ2-1	TRBD2	CASSFQASGKDEQFF	TGTGCCAGCAGCTTTCAGGCTAGCGGGAAGGATGAGCAGTTCTTC
once	TRBV5-6	17	TRBJ1-1	TRBD1	CASSLFSDRENADEAFF	TGTGCCAGCAGCTTGTTTTCGGACAGGGAGAATGCAGATGAAGCTTTCTTT
.	TRBV4-2	17	TRBJ2-3	.	CASSQEAAGQSTDTQYF	TGTGCCAGCAGCCAAGAGGCTGCGGGACAAAGCACAGATACGCAGTATTTT
many	TRBV20-1	16	TRBJ2-3	.	CSARDLGRRGADTQYF	TGCAGTGCTAGAGATCTGGGAAGAAGGGGGGCAGATACGCAGTATTTT
.	TRBV3-1	13	TRBJ2-1	.	CASSQEVSGEQFF	TGTGCCAGCAGCCAAGAGGTATCGGGTGAGCAGTTCTTC
few	TRBV15	12	TRBJ2-7	.	CATSGQTYEQYF	TGTGCCACCAGCGGACAGACGTACGAGCAGTACTTC
few	TRBV5-1	15	TRBJ1-2	.	CASSLSSGSYYGYTF	TGCGCCAGCAGCTTGTCCTCAGGGTCGTACTATGGCTACACCTTC
.	TRBV7-3	16	TRBJ2-7	.	CASSHIGPGQTYEQYF	TGTGCCAGCAGCCACATCGGGCCAGGGCAAACCTACGAGCAGTACTTC
.	TRBV7-9	16	TRBJ1-4	.	CASSFGQPKGDEKLFF	TGTGCCAGCAGCTTTGGACAGCCCAAAGGTGATGAAAAACTGTTTTTT
.	TRBV19	15	TRBJ2-3	.	CASSIWDPSTDTQYF	TGTGCCAGTAGTATATGGGATCCAAGCACAGATACGCAGTATTTT
many	TRBV2	14	TRBJ1-1	.	CASSPGAPGTEAFF	TGTGCCAGCAGCCCCGGGGCACCCGGGACTGAAGCTTTCTTT
many	TRBV12-3/TRBV12-4	13	TRBJ2-1	.	CASSLLMGNEQFF	TGTGCCAGCAGCCTACTTATGGGGAATGAGCAGTTCTTC
many	TRBV7-9	13	TRBJ2-5	.	CASSLGYGETQYF	TGTGCCAGCAGCTTAGGATATGGAGAGACCCAGTACTTC